These 21 T cell receptor beta chains were sequenced from one sample in a study of blood T cells in healthy people across ages. A J-beta primer mix and a sample-barcoded 5' primer were used in a second PCR of roughly 7 to 12 cycles. MiXCR, applied by TCRdb to the 5' RACE reads, yields one record per CDR3 protein. This sample has hundreds of thousands of distinct CDR3 sequences; nearly 60% occur once, and the top ten carry around 22%. The sequencing input was blood. These receptors all stem from a man younger than 40 in good health.

This chain links TRBV7-3 with TRBJ1-2, with no clear D. From germline, CDR1 is SGHTA and CDR2 FQGTGA. Trimming cost V 5 bases and J 4 bases, with 29 bases left between them. The CDR3 has 19 residues. The CDR3 DNA sequence: TGTGCCAGCAGCCCCCCCCCTGCAGGAAACCCTTCCCGGGCCTATGGCTACACCTTC. Residues: CASSPPPAGNPSRAYGYTF.

This clonotype was seen a handful of times. V is TRBV5-1 and J is TRBJ2-1, with unresolved D. V was shortened by 5 bases and J by 8 bases, with 11 bases between the two germline ends. This CDR3 has 12 residues. Germline V gives CDR1 SGHRS, CDR2 YFSETQ. The CDR3 DNA reads as TGCGCCAGCAGTTACAATAGGGATGAGCAGTTCTTC. Translating gives CASSYNRDEQFF.

This clonotype appeared a few times. The J gene is TRBJ2-6, the V gene TRBV4-3; D is uncertain. V dropped 2 bases and J dropped 2 bases, with 10 bases sitting between them. From germline, CDR1 is LGHNA and CDR2 YSLEER. The CDR3 contains 16 residues. CDR3 nucleotides: TGCGCCAGCAGCCAATCTCAGGTTCCTGGGGCCAACGTCCTGACTTTC. As protein: CASSQSQVPGANVLTF.

The rearrangement uses TRBV20-1 and TRBJ2-7; TRBD1 matches at 8 bases. The germline CDR1 and CDR2 sequences are DFQATT and SNEGSKA (reference sequence). This CDR3 comprises 14 residues. V lost 5 bases to trimming and J lost 6 bases; unmatched junction nucleotides: 12. This CDR3 is CSAWQTGVSREQYF. The CDR3 bases are TGCAGTGCTTGGCAGACAGGGGTTTCGCGCGAGCAGTACTTC.

The gene calls are TRBV6-6 and TRBJ2-1; D ambiguous. The CDR3 extends over 13 amino acids. From germline, CDR1 is MNHNY and CDR2 SVGAGI (reference sequence). V dropped 6 bases and J dropped 3 bases, with 9 bases sitting between them. The CDR3 here is CASRSLDYNEQFF. CDR3 nucleotide sequence: TGTGCCAGCAGGAGTCTTGACTACAATGAGCAGTTCTTC.

The sample holds a few counts of this clonotype. J is TRBJ2-2 and V is TRBV4-2; perhaps TRBD2 as D (5 bases). The CDR3 length is 15 residues. CDR1 LGHNA and CDR2 YNFKEQ come from the germline V gene. Trimming removed 5 bases at V and 6 bases at J, with 16 bases between. For the CDR3, the DNA is TGTGCCAGCAGCGCAGGAACCGAGGGAGCCGGGGAGCTGTTTTTT. It yields the protein CASSAGTEGAGELFF.

Of note for this clonotype: One end of the junction does not line up with germline, which may come from a read error. The chain recombines TRBV7-3 with TRBJ2-3; D may be TRBD2 (6 bases). Germline V gene data show CDR1 as SGHTA and CDR2 as FQGTGA. The CDR3 runs 16 residues. DNA of the CDR3: TGTGCCAGCAGCTTATTGGGCGGGACGAGCACAGATACGAAGTATTTT. Translating gives CASSLLGGTSTDTKYF.

The chain employs TRBV5-5 and TRBJ2-2, with D perhaps matching TRBD1 (6 bases). V was pared by 5 bases and J by 4 bases, with 9 bases between. CDR1 SGHKS and CDR2 YYEKEE come from the germline V gene (reference sequence). The CDR3 sequence is 13 residues long. The CDR3, as DNA: TGTGCCAGCAGATGGGACACCACCGGGGAGCTGTTTTTT. Residues: CASRWDTTGELFF.

V is TRBV29-1 and J is TRBJ2-3; D unclear. Trimming pared 1 base from V and 2 bases from J, leaving 13 bases between. CDR3 length: 15 amino acids. Germline CDR1 reads SQVTM; CDR2 reads ANQGSEA. The CDR3 DNA reads as TGCAGCGTTGAAGTTTACGGATCAATCACAGATACGCAGTATTTT. It specifies CSVEVYGSITDTQYF.

This clonotype has only a few counts. The rearrangement uses TRBV29-1 and TRBJ2-4, with D possibly being TRBD2 (6 bases). Germline V lookup: CDR1 SQVTM, CDR2 ANQGSEA. The CDR3 length is 15 residues. Trimming removed 4 bases from V and 0 bases from J, with 13 bases in between. In DNA, the CDR3 is TGCAGCGTTGTTGAGACTAGACTAGCCAAAAACATTCAGTACTTC. Protein: CSVVETRLAKNIQYF. The full variable domain, its missing parts supplied by reference TRBV29-1 and TRBJ2-4, is SAVISQKPSRDICQRGTSLTIQCQVDSQVTMMFWYRQQPGQSLTLIATANQGSEATYESGFVIDKFPISRPNLTFSTLTVSNMSPEDSSIYLCSVVETRLAKNIQYFGAGTRLSVL.

This clonotype was seen only a few times. CDR3 region: CSGGGSAHNEQFF. In DNA form, the CDR3 reads TGCAGCGGGGGAGGGTCTGCACACAATGAGCAGTTCTTC. The chain joins TRBV29-1 to TRBJ2-1, with 7 bases lining up with TRBD2. The germline V gene has CDR1 SQVTM and CDR2 ANQGSEA. V shed 7 bases and J 5 bases; nucleotides not matched to a gene: 8. CDR3 length: 13 residues.

This chain connects TRBV2 to TRBJ2-3, with unresolved D. Trimming cost V 8 bases and J 4 bases, with 4 bases left between them. This CDR3 has 10 residues. The germline V gene has CDR1 SNHLY and CDR2 FYNNEI. The CDR3 DNA reads as TGTGCCAGCCGTTCAGATACGCAGTATTTT. Protein product: CASRSDTQYF.

This clonotype was seen a few times. V gene TRBV20-1 combines with J gene TRBJ2-7, with D possibly matching TRBD2 (5 bases). Trimming removed 2 bases at V and 2 bases at J, with 7 bases between. The V gene's germline CDR1 is DFQATT and CDR2 SNEGSKA (reference sequence). The CDR3 length is 12 residues. The CDR3 is CSARSGTYEQYF. The DNA for the CDR3 is TGCAGTGCTAGATCGGGGACCTACGAGCAGTACTTC.

The CDR3 DNA reads as TGCAGTGCCCAGGGGGGTTGGGAAGAGACCCAGTACTTC. Its translation: CSAQGGWEETQYF. The chain has TRBV20-1 and TRBJ2-5, with D possibly TRBD1 on 7 matching bases. CDR3 length: 13 residues. CDR1 and CDR2 from the germline V gene are DFQATT and SNEGSKA (reference sequence). Trimming cost V 6 bases and J 3 bases, with 14 bases left between them.

The chain uses TRBV20-1 and TRBJ2-7; TRBD2 matches 10 bases. CDR3 length equals 14 residues. V lost 6 bases and J lost 0; bases outside the gene matches: 5. Germline CDR1 and CDR2: DFQATT and SNEGSKA (reference sequence). The CDR3: CSAKGLAVSYEQYF. The CDR3 nucleotides are TGCAGTGCAAAAGGACTAGCGGTCTCCTACGAGCAGTACTTC.

The J gene is TRBJ2-5, the V gene TRBV7-3; no clear D. Germline assignment: CDR1 SGHTA and CDR2 FQGTGA. V lost 5 bases and J lost 7, with 11 bases in between. This CDR3 contains 12 residues. CDR3 coding DNA: TGTGCCAGCAGCGAAAATGTGGGGACCCAGTACTTC. Protein product: CASSENVGTQYF.

This clonotype was found many times. V and J are TRBV20-1 and TRBJ2-3; tentative D call: TRBD1 (5 bases). Germline CDR1 reads DFQATT; CDR2 reads SNEGSKA (reference sequence). The CDR3 is 13 amino acids. V was pared by 3 bases and J by 3 bases, with 10 bases between. This CDR3 reads CSASFPGTDTQYF. CDR3 nucleotide sequence: TGCAGTGCTAGCTTTCCAGGGACAGATACGCAGTATTTT.

This clonotype was picked up a small number of times. The chain is built from TRBV6-6 and TRBJ1-5, with D possibly matching TRBD1 (5 bases). Germline assignment: CDR1 MNHNY and CDR2 SVGAGI (reference sequence). Trimming left V 5 bases short and J 1 base short, with 9 bases between. This CDR3 is 14 amino acids long. DNA of the CDR3: TGTGCCAGCAGTCTCCGGGACAGCAATCAGCCCCAGCATTTT. Translating gives CASSLRDSNQPQHF.

J is TRBJ1-1 and V is TRBV5-1; D gene ambiguous. The CDR3 spans 14 residues. V gave up 5 bases and J gave up 0 bases, with 11 bases separating them. The germline gives CDR1 SGHRS, CDR2 YFSETQ. The CDR3 sequence: CASSHTAMNTEAFF. For the CDR3, the DNA is TGCGCCAGCAGTCACACGGCCATGAACACTGAAGCTTTCTTT.

J is TRBJ2-1 and V is TRBV6-2 or TRBV6-3; D is possibly TRBD2 (5 bases). Trimming took off 8 bases at V and 0 bases at J, with 11 bases between the two ends. The germline gives CDR1 MNHEY, CDR2 SVGEGT. The CDR3 length is 14 residues. The CDR3 loop reads CASQTGSSYNEQFF. DNA for the CDR3: TGTGCCAGCCAGACGGGGAGCTCCTACAATGAGCAGTTCTTC.

The CDR3 sequence is CASSSLGGVSYNEQFF. The CDR3 DNA follows: TGTGCCAGCAGCTCCCTGGGGGGGGTCTCCTACAATGAGCAGTTCTTC. This chain uses TRBV7-3 with TRBJ2-1; 7 nucleotides agree with TRBD2. With 4 bases clipped from V and 0 bases from J, the junction kept 6 bases outside the gene matches. CDR3 length equals 16 residues. Germline CDR1 and CDR2: SGHTA and FQGTGA.